The 25 T cell receptor beta chains below all came from one sample that was sequenced in a study of blood T cell repertoires in COVID-19. Assay used: immunoSEQ multiplex PCR; TCRdb lists only in-frame clones, some missing. Of about 35,000 clones in the sample, more than 75% are singletons; the top ten hold about 9.4%. The material sequenced was peripheral blood. Source of these receptors: a man older than 75 with active COVID-19.

This chain links TRBV11-2 with TRBJ2-2; 9 bases match TRBD1. Germline-derived CDR1 and CDR2 are SGHAT and FQNNGV. With V trimmed by 5 bases and J by 6 bases, 4 bases remained unmatched. CDR3 length equals 14 residues. The CDR3 DNA reads TGTGCCAGCAGCCAACAGGGGGCGTCCGGGGAGCTGTTTTTT. Residues: CASSQQGASGELFF.

As for this clone: One end of the junction fails to match germline, which may point to a read error. The chain joins TRBV11-2 to TRBJ2-7, with no clear D. Germline V CDR1 and CDR2: SGHAT, FQNNGV. The CDR3 loop spans 13 amino acids. The CDR3 DNA follows: TGTGCCAGCAGCCCATCCACGCGTGCGGCTCCTAACTTC. Encoded protein: CASSPSTRAAPNF.

This clone was recorded once. The V gene is TRBV7-2, the J gene TRBJ2-3, with 7 bases identical to TRBD1. Germline values: CDR1 SGHTA, CDR2 FQGNSA. This CDR3 region has 14 residues. The junction had 4 bases not matched to a gene; V was cut back by 2 bases and J by 5 bases. The CDR3 DNA reads as TGTGCCAGCAGCTTATTGAGGGGGCGAGATACGCAGTATTTT. It specifies CASSLLRGRDTQYF.

The gene calls are TRBV30 and TRBJ2-7, with TRBD1 matching 9 bases. The CDR3 totals 14 residues. V trimming: 7 bases; J trimming: 3 bases; junction bases outside the gene matches: 10. CDR1 and CDR2 (germline): GTSNPN, SVGIG (reference sequence). The CDR3, as DNA: TGTGCCTCCTCGAGGACAGGGGTCAACTACGAGCAGTACTTC. As protein: CASSRTGVNYEQYF.

The chain employs TRBV24-1 and TRBJ1-2, with D uncertain. This CDR3 comprises 13 residues. CDR1 and CDR2 (germline): KGHDR, SFDVKD. The V and J ends lost 10 bases and 6 bases respectively, with 17 bases between them. The CDR3 loop reads CATTRPLRDGYTF. CDR3 nucleotide sequence: TGTGCCACGACAAGACCCTTGAGAGATGGCTACACCTTC.

The J gene is TRBJ2-7, the V gene TRBV11-2; D may be TRBD2 (5 bases). V dropped 0 bases and J dropped 4 bases, with 16 bases sitting between them. The V gene's germline CDR1 is SGHAT and CDR2 FQNNGV. The length of the CDR3 is 16 residues. As DNA, the CDR3 is TGTGCCAGCAGCTTAGATCACGCCGGGATTAGGTACGAGCAGTACTTC. Residues: CASSLDHAGIRYEQYF. Full variable domain (outside the CDR3, taken from reference TRBV11-2 and TRBJ2-7): EAGVAQSPRYKIIEKRQSVAFWCNPISGHATLYWYQQILGQGPKLLIQFQNNGVVDDSQLPKDRFSAERLKGVDSTLKIQPAKLEDSAVYLCASSLDHAGIRYEQYFGPGTRLTVT.

The gene calls are TRBV28 and TRBJ1-2; no reliable D call. The CDR3 runs 15 residues. Trimming removed 3 bases at V and 0 bases at J, with 11 bases between. CDR1 is MDHEN and CDR2 is SYDVKM in the germline V gene. The CDR3 reads CASSFPGRANYGYTF. CDR3 DNA sequence: TGTGCCAGCAGTTTTCCGGGAAGAGCTAACTATGGCTACACCTTC.

The V call is TRBV7-9, the J call TRBJ2-1; TRBD2 agrees at 11 bases. This CDR3 region has 15 residues. Germline CDR1 and CDR2: SEHNR and FQNEAQ (reference sequence). Germline trimming cut 5 bases from V and 7 bases from J; bases unmatched to any gene: 7. The CDR3 DNA is TGTGCCAGCAGCCCCCGACTAGCGGGGTTTAATGAGCAGTTCTTC. Translation gives CASSPRLAGFNEQFF.

V and J are TRBV11-3 and TRBJ1-2; D might be TRBD1 (6 bases). The germline V gene encodes CDR1 SGHNT and CDR2 YENEEA. The length of the CDR3 is 17 residues. Between the trimmed V and J ends, which lost 4 bases and 0 bases, there was a span of 18 bases. CDR3 in DNA: TGTGCCAGCAGCTGGACAGATCCAGGGGAGTCTAACTATGGCTACACCTTC. Translation: CASSWTDPGESNYGYTF.

The chain couples TRBV5-1 to TRBJ1-3; D call uncertain. The ends were cut back, 5 bases at V and 0 bases at J, with 9 bases in the middle. CDR3 length: 14 residues. CDR1 is SGHRS and CDR2 is YFSETQ in the germline V gene. The CDR3 loop is CASRLEISGNTIYF. The DNA for the CDR3 is TGCGCCAGCAGACTGGAGATCTCTGGAAACACCATATATTTT.

This clone has a handful of counts. J is TRBJ1-5 and V is TRBV28; TRBD1 aligns across 8 bases. Germline values: CDR1 MDHEN, CDR2 SYDVKM. This CDR3 contains 16 residues. Losses at the gene ends were 6 bases for V and 1 base for J; bases not matched to a gene: 8. CDR3 sequence (DNA): TGTGCCAGCAGAACCATAACAGGGGGGAGCAATCAGCCCCAGCATTTT. Residues: CASRTITGGSNQPQHF.

This clone was observed a single time. The genes are TRBV13 and TRBJ2-7; a possible D gene is TRBD2 (6 bases). There are 17 residues in the CDR3. The germline V and J ends were trimmed by 3 bases and 3 bases, with 21 bases remaining between them. Germline CDR1 and CDR2: PRHDT and FYEKMQ (reference sequence). The CDR3 DNA reads TGTGCCAGCAGCTTGATGCGAGGAGGGTCCCCATACTACGAGCAGTACTTC. Translated: CASSLMRGGSPYYEQYF.

The chain uses TRBV2 and TRBJ2-5; D not certain. Germline V CDR1 and CDR2: SNHLY, FYNNEI. There are 14 residues in the CDR3. Trimming took off 5 bases at V and 1 base at J, with 11 bases between the two ends. For the CDR3, the DNA is TGTGCCAGCAGTTTTCAGATTGGCCAAGAGACCCAGTACTTC. It codes for CASSFQIGQETQYF.

The chain joins TRBV19 to TRBJ2-2; 9 nucleotides align to TRBD1. The CDR3 runs 16 residues. Germline values: CDR1 LNHDA, CDR2 SQIVND (reference sequence). J was trimmed by 1 base and V by 8 bases; bases with no gene match: 8. CDR3 nucleotides: TGTGCCAGTGGGGACAGGGCGCTCCTGAACACCGGGGAGCTGTTTTTT. This codes for CASGDRALLNTGELFF. The entire variable domain, with the rest obtained from reference TRBV19 and TRBJ2-2, is as follows: DGGITQSPKYLFRKEGQNVTLSCEQNLNHDAMYWYRQDPGQGLRLIYYSQIVNDFQKGDIAEGYSVSREKKESFPLTVTSAQKNPTAFYLCASGDRALLNTGELFFGEGSRLTVL.

This clone was seen once. This chain links TRBV5-4 with TRBJ2-7, with 16 bases identical to TRBD2. Germline lookup yields CDR1 SGHNT and CDR2 YYREEE (reference sequence). V lost 0 bases and J lost 9; bases outside the gene matches: 6. This CDR3 comprises 16 residues. In DNA form, the CDR3 reads TGTGCCAGCAGCTTGGATTCCGGGACTAGCGGGAGGGTGCAGTACTTC. This encodes CASSLDSGTSGRVQYF.

V is TRBV2 and J is TRBJ2-2; 8 nucleotides agree with TRBD1. Per the germline V gene, CDR1 is SNHLY and CDR2 is FYNNEI. CDR3 length: 15 amino acids. Trimming at V came to 4 bases and at J to 2 bases, leaving 3 bases not matched to a gene. CDR3 bases: TGTGCCAGCAGTGCGCAGGGGGCTAACACCGGGGAGCTGTTTTTT. Amino acids: CASSAQGANTGELFF.

The rearrangement links TRBV27 to TRBJ2-1, with 9 positions matching TRBD2. This CDR3 spans 16 amino acids. CDR1 is MNHEY, CDR2 SMNVEV, per germline (reference sequence). V lost 1 base, J lost 2 bases, and 3 bases stayed unmatched. The DNA of the CDR3 is TGTGCCAGCAGTTTATATAGCGGGAGTACCTACAATGAGCAGTTCTTC. It is translated as CASSLYSGSTYNEQFF.

The genes are TRBV5-1 and TRBJ2-3; 10 positions match TRBD2. The CDR3 is made up of 16 amino acids. Germline assignment: CDR1 SGHRS and CDR2 YFSETQ. Unmatched junction bases numbered 8, after V lost 3 bases and J lost 4 bases. CDR3 in amino acids: CASSYLAGVGADTQYF. The CDR3 region has the DNA TGCGCCAGCAGCTATCTAGCGGGAGTGGGCGCAGATACGCAGTATTTT.

CDR3 nucleotide sequence: TGTGCCAGCAGTTTGCTAACGACAGGGAAGAGCTACACCTTC. Residues: CASSLLTTGKSYTF. The chain combines TRBV28 with TRBJ1-2; 7 nucleotides line up with TRBD1. The CDR3 is made up of 14 amino acids. Losses at the gene ends were 3 bases for V and 9 bases for J; bases not matched to a gene: 10. CDR1 is MDHEN and CDR2 is SYDVKM in the germline V gene.

The chain recombines TRBV19 with TRBJ2-7; 9 bases line up with TRBD1. The trim removed 9 bases at V and 6 bases at J, leaving 15 bases unmatched. Germline V gene data show CDR1 as LNHDA and CDR2 as SQIVND (reference sequence). This CDR3 spans 15 amino acids. CDR3 bases: TGTGCCAGCTGCCCAACAGGGGGCGGAAAGGGCGAGCAGTACTTC. Translated: CASCPTGGGKGEQYF.

This clone was picked up one time. The chain couples TRBV3-1 (or the pseudogene TRBV3-2) to TRBJ1-5; D is perhaps TRBD1 (6 bases). CDR3 length equals 15 residues. V was cut by 4 bases and J by 0 bases, with 10 bases left in between. Germline V lookup: CDR1 LGHDT, CDR2 YNNKEL (reference sequence). DNA of the CDR3: TGTGCCAGCAGCCCAGGGGCGAATAGCAATCAGCCCCAGCATTTT. Translated, it gives CASSPGANSNQPQHF.

The chain couples TRBV19 to TRBJ2-1; D may be TRBD2 (5 bases). With 3 bases removed from V and 10 bases from J, the gap between germline ends came to 16 bases. This CDR3 has 14 amino acids. Germline V gene lookup returns CDR1 LNHDA and CDR2 SQIVND (reference sequence). This chain's CDR3 is CASSISPDSREQFF. CDR3 coding DNA: TGTGCCAGTAGTATCTCCCCGGACTCCCGAGAGCAGTTCTTC. The whole variable domain, filled in from reference TRBV19 and TRBJ2-1, reads DGGITQSPKYLFRKEGQNVTLSCEQNLNHDAMYWYRQDPGQGLRLIYYSQIVNDFQKGDIAEGYSVSREKKESFPLTVTSAQKNPTAFYLCASSISPDSREQFFGPGTRLTVL.

The chain combines TRBV6-6 with TRBJ2-7; 7 bases are shared with TRBD1. This CDR3 comprises 13 residues. Germline V gene lookup returns CDR1 MNHNY and CDR2 SVGAGI (reference sequence). V gave up 6 bases and J gave up 7 bases; unmatched junction bases: 9. This chain's CDR3 is CASSPQGMREQYF. The CDR3 nucleotides are TGTGCCAGCAGCCCACAGGGGATGAGGGAGCAGTACTTC.

This chain links TRBV7-2 with TRBJ1-2, with D possibly being TRBD1 (6 bases). This CDR3 region has 16 residues. CDR1 is SGHTA and CDR2 is FQGNSA in the germline V gene. V was cut by 1 base and J by 4 bases, with 16 bases left in between. As DNA, the CDR3 is TGTGCCAGCAGCTTAGGGGGTGTGGGGGCTTTCTATGGCTACACCTTC. This sequence encodes CASSLGGVGAFYGYTF.

The chain links TRBV6-1 to TRBJ2-3; 8 bases align to TRBD1. The germline CDR1 and CDR2 sequences are MNHNS and SASEGT. Trimming cost V 3 bases and J 0 bases; bases outside gene matches: 2. The CDR3 is 15 residues long. This chain's CDR3 is CASSDRTGSTDTQYF. DNA for the CDR3: TGTGCCAGCAGTGATCGGACAGGGAGCACAGATACGCAGTATTTT.